This is a list of T cell receptor beta chains from one sample in a study of OX40 agonist ivuxolimab in advanced cancers. The method was immunoSEQ multiplex PCR; TCRdb's version includes in-frame clones alone and lacks a portion of them. The table includes roughly 80,000 clones, roughly 87% detected once. The starting material was CD4+ or CD8+ T cells sorted from blood, obtained in a trial of the OX40 agonist ivuxolimab. These receptors were obtained from an adult with an advanced solid tumor such as melanoma, head and neck, liver or kidney cancer. Both conserved end residues are part of each CDR3. A D gene is named only where the DNA matches it firmly. Only part of the rows carry a size: once, few, many, or a class if the clone is expanded.

d_call j_call v_call clone_size cdr3_aa cdr3_nt
TRBD1 TRBJ1-2 TRBV5-1 - CASSLGGTATNYGYTF TGCGCCAGCAGCCTCGGTGGGACAGCAACTAACTATGGCTACACCTTC
TRBD2 TRBJ2-3 TRBV7-9 - CASSLGGRVDTQYF TGTGCCAGCAGCTTAGGCGGGAGGGTAGATACGCAGTATTTT
- TRBJ1-2 TRBV19 once CASRDGSYGYTF TGTGCCAGCAGGGACGGATCCTATGGCTACACCTTC
- TRBJ2-3 TRBV11-2 - CASSLVPGVITDTQYF TGTGCCAGCAGCTTAGTCCCAGGGGTAATCACAGATACGCAGTATTTT
- TRBJ2-5 TRBV15 - CATSRSALWGEKETQYF TGTGCCACCAGCAGATCCGCTTTGTGGGGGGAGAAAGAGACCCAGTACTTC
- TRBJ2-3 TRBV7-2 - CASSFGGASDTQYF TGTGCCAGCAGCTTTGGGGGAGCCTCAGATACGCAGTATTTT
- TRBJ2-2 TRBV11-3 - CASRGTTGNTGELFF TGTGCCAGCAGGGGGACGACTGGAAACACCGGGGAGCTGTTTTTT
- TRBJ1-1 TRBV29-1 - CSVAQHTEAFF TGCAGCGTTGCCCAGCACACTGAAGCTTTCTTT
- TRBJ2-2 TRBV6-5 - CASKTLNTGELFF TGTGCCAGCAAGACACTCAACACCGGGGAGCTGTTTTTT
TRBD2 TRBJ2-1 TRBV18 - CASSPGLAGSYNEQFF TGTGCCAGCTCTCCCGGACTAGCGGGATCGTACAATGAGCAGTTCTTC
- TRBJ2-3 TRBV5-5 - CASSYQTDTQYF TGTGCCAGCAGCTATCAAACAGATACGCAGTATTTT
- TRBJ1-3 TRBV18 - CASSPPRDTGNTIYF TGTGCCAGCTCACCACCTCGGGACACTGGAAACACCATATATTTT
- TRBJ2-1 TRBV2 - CASSEQGVYNEQFF TGTGCCAGCAGTGAACAGGGTGTGTACAATGAGCAGTTCTTC
- TRBJ1-1 TRBV28 - CASRMTVALGGAFF TGTGCCAGCAGGATGACAGTGGCTTTAGGTGGAGCTTTCTTT
TRBD1 TRBJ2-5 TRBV5-4 - CASSLQGQRIETQYF TGTGCCAGCAGCTTGCAGGGACAGAGGATTGAGACCCAGTACTTC
- TRBJ1-5 TRBV6-5 - CASSLDSNQPQHF TGTGCCAGCAGCCTCGACAGTAATCAGCCCCAGCATTTT
- TRBJ1-1 TRBV28 - CASSPSLGKNTEAFF TGTGCCAGCAGTCCGTCGCTGGGTAAGAACACTGAAGCTTTCTTT
- TRBJ1-3 TRBV5-1 - CASSPGATGNTIYF TGCGCCAGCAGCCCCGGGGCGACTGGAAACACCATATATTTT
- TRBJ1-5 TRBV7-2 - CASSLQQINQPQHF TGTGCCAGCAGCTTACAGCAAATTAATCAGCCCCAGCATTTT
TRBD1 TRBJ1-4 TRBV6-1 - CASGGQGGEKLFF TGTGCCAGCGGGGGACAGGGAGGGGAAAAACTGTTTTTT
TRBD2 TRBJ2-1 TRBV5-1 once CATSLAGQTYNEQFF TGCGCCACTTCCCTAGCGGGGCAAACCTACAATGAGCAGTTCTTC
TRBD1 TRBJ1-2 TRBV19 - CASSYRGMNGYTF TGTGCCAGTAGTTACAGGGGTATGAATGGCTACACCTTC
TRBD1 TRBJ1-2 TRBV15 - CATSKEGQGYGYTF TGTGCCACCAGCAAGGAGGGACAGGGGTATGGCTACACCTTC
- TRBJ1-2 TRBV28 - CASSLGVRGKANYGYTF TGTGCCAGCAGTTTAGGGGTTCGGGGTAAAGCTAACTATGGCTACACCTTC
TRBD1 TRBJ2-7 TRBV19 - CASSRTTGQGATYEQYF TGTGCCAGTAGTCGCACCACGGGACAGGGGGCGACCTACGAGCAGTACTTC
- TRBJ2-1 TRBV5-5 - CASSLYTRGYNEQFF TGTGCCAGCAGCTTGTATACTAGGGGCTACAATGAGCAGTTCTTC
- TRBJ1-1 TRBV28 - CASSLFLGGNTEAFF TGTGCCAGCAGTTTATTTCTGGGCGGGAACACTGAAGCTTTCTTT
TRBD2 TRBJ2-1 TRBV9 - CASSVAGSGRIRTNEQFF TGTGCCAGCAGCGTAGCTGGTAGCGGGAGGATCCGGACTAATGAGCAGTTCTTC
- TRBJ2-1 TRBV7-2 - CASSFPSFFTERQNEQFF TGTGCCAGCAGCTTTCCCAGCTTCTTCACAGAACGGCAGAATGAGCAGTTCTTC
- TRBJ2-3 TRBV11-2 - CASSLDGNTQYF TGTGCCAGCAGCTTGGACGGGAATACGCAGTATTTT
- TRBJ1-2 TRBV5-1 once CASSLAANYGYTF TGCGCCAGCAGCTTGGCCGCGAACTATGGCTACACCTTC
- TRBJ1-1 TRBV28 - CASSPNRVNTEAFF TGTGCCAGCAGCCCGAACAGGGTGAACACTGAAGCTTTCTTT
TRBD2 TRBJ2-1 TRBV5-1 - CASSGPAGVRNNEQFF TGCGCCAGCTCGGGTCCGGCGGGGGTCAGAAACAATGAGCAGTTCTTC
- TRBJ2-1 TRBV5-1 - CASSLGGNEQFF TGCGCCAGCAGCTTGGGTGGTAATGAGCAGTTCTTC
- TRBJ2-1 TRBV7-9 - CASSLAYDQNEQFF TGTGCCAGCAGCTTAGCTTACGACCAGAATGAGCAGTTCTTC
TRBD2 TRBJ2-7 TRBV11-2 - CASTLTGGTYEQYF TGTGCCAGCACCCTCACGGGGGGTACATACGAGCAGTACTTC
- TRBJ2-2 TRBV5-4 - CASRSPGQGGTGELFF TGTGCCAGCAGATCCCCTGGGCAGGGGGGAACCGGGGAGCTGTTTTTT
- TRBJ2-1 TRBV2 - CASTKAGGPYNEQFF TGTGCCAGCACTAAGGCCGGGGGGCCTTACAATGAGCAGTTCTTC
- TRBJ1-3 TRBV5-6 - CASSLAGGSSGNTIYF TGTGCCAGCAGCTTGGCCGGCGGGAGCTCTGGAAACACCATATATTTT
- TRBJ1-2 TRBV28 - CASSIQGGYGYTF TGTGCCAGCAGTATACAGGGTGGCTATGGCTACACCTTC
- TRBJ2-1 TRBV6-5 - CASSFRPLHEQFF TGTGCCAGCAGTTTCAGACCCCTCCATGAGCAGTTCTTC
TRBD1 TRBJ1-6 TRBV23-1 - CASRPWTGVSYNSPLHF TGCGCCAGCAGACCTTGGACAGGGGTCTCCTATAATTCACCCCTCCACTTT
TRBD1 TRBJ2-2 TRBV5-6 - CASSLQTGSNTGELFF TGTGCCAGCAGCCTACAGACAGGGTCGAACACCGGGGAGCTGTTTTTT
- TRBJ1-1 TRBV9 - CASSGFGGTEAFF TGTGCCAGCAGCGGATTTGGAGGTACTGAAGCTTTCTTT
- TRBJ1-2 TRBV30 once CAWAATSDGGYTF TGTGCCTGGGCCGCTACGTCGGATGGTGGCTACACCTTC
TRBD1 TRBJ2-3 TRBV6-4 - CASRSGTGGTDTQYF TGTGCCAGCAGATCCGGGACAGGGGGCACAGATACGCAGTATTTT
- TRBJ1-1 TRBV6-5 - CASSRDQNTEAFF TGTGCCAGCAGTCGCGACCAGAACACTGAAGCTTTCTTT
TRBD1 TRBJ1-2 TRBV5-6 - CASSFRTGDGYTF TGTGCCAGCAGCTTTAGGACAGGGGATGGCTACACCTTC
- TRBJ2-6 TRBV5-1 - CASSLGSYGQSSGANVLTF TGCGCCAGCAGCTTGGGGTCTTACGGACAAAGCTCTGGGGCCAACGTCCTGACTTTC
- TRBJ1-3 TRBV6-6 - CASSPYPYSGNTIYF TGTGCCAGCAGTCCATATCCCTACTCTGGAAACACCATATATTTT
- TRBJ2-3 TRBV6-5 - CASSTGISNTQYF TGTGCCAGCAGTACGGGAATATCGAATACGCAGTATTTT
- TRBJ2-3 TRBV28 - CASSFAGAGTDTQYF TGTGCCAGCAGTTTCGCGGGGGCAGGCACAGATACGCAGTATTTT
- TRBJ2-1 TRBV11-2 - CASSLRGDSSYNEQFF TGTGCCAGCAGCTTAAGGGGTGATAGCTCCTACAATGAGCAGTTCTTC
TRBD1 TRBJ2-3 TRBV6-1 - CAVRGTGTDTQYF TGTGCCGTCCGGGGGACAGGGACGGATACGCAGTATTTT
TRBD1 TRBJ2-6 TRBV5-1 - CASTRGQGASGANVLTF TGCGCCAGCACCCGGGGACAGGGGGCATCTGGGGCCAACGTCCTGACTTTC
- TRBJ1-1 TRBV12-1 - CASSFRTGTGIAEAFF TGTGCCAGCAGCTTTAGAACCGGGACAGGGATAGCTGAAGCTTTCTTT
TRBD2 TRBJ2-1 TRBV4-3 - CASSQDSGSSYNEQFF TGCGCCAGCAGCCAAGACAGCGGGAGCTCCTACAATGAGCAGTTCTTC
- TRBJ2-3 TRBV6-5 - CASTQAGNTDTQYF TGTGCCAGCACCCAAGCGGGCAACACAGATACGCAGTATTTT
- TRBJ1-6 TRBV6-1 - CASSEWSDNNSPLHF TGTGCCAGCAGTGAGTGGTCAGATAATAATTCACCCCTCCACTTT
- TRBJ2-7 TRBV7-8 - CASSSLRGYEQYF TGTGCCAGCAGCTCCTTAAGGGGCTACGAGCAGTACTTC